Below, 9 T cell receptor beta chains from the same sample are listed, as sequenced in a study of CD8 T cells in ankylosing spondylitis. Via MiXCR, TCRdb re-called the 5' RACE reads, giving one row per CDR3 protein. The sample includes about 130,000 distinct CDR3 sequences, 7% of them seen just once. The sample was blood, either unsorted or a sorted T cell fraction (not recorded which). The source is a male donor with ankylosing spondylitis or in good health (not recorded which).

This clonotype was recorded at least ten times. The chain uses TRBV6-2 or TRBV6-3 and TRBJ2-2; tentative D call: TRBD2 (6 bases). Germline loops: CDR1 MNHEY, CDR2 SVGEGT. The CDR3 runs to 14 residues. Between the trimmed V and J ends, which lost 2 bases and 6 bases, there was a span of 10 bases. CDR3 region: CASSYLWDSGELFF. CDR3 DNA sequence: TGTGCCAGCAGTTACCTGTGGGACTCCGGGGAGCTGTTTTTT.

This clonotype was recorded at least ten times. This sequence joins TRBV9 and TRBJ1-2; 7 bases line up with TRBD1. CDR1 is SGDLS and CDR2 is YYNGEE in the germline V gene. The CDR3 totals 13 residues. V trimming: 3 bases; J trimming: 3 bases; junction bases outside the gene matches: 2. The CDR3 nucleotides read TGTGCCAGCAGCGAGACAGGGTACTATGGCTACACCTTC. It specifies CASSETGYYGYTF.

This chain connects TRBV6-2 or TRBV6-3 to TRBJ1-4; no reliable D call. The V gene's germline CDR1 is MNHEY and CDR2 SVGEGT. The CDR3 is 15 amino acids. V lost 5 bases and J 6 bases, leaving 16 bases between the germline ends. The CDR3 DNA follows: TGTGCCAGCAGTGATGACCAGGCAATCGATGAAAAACTGTTTTTT. This codes for CASSDDQAIDEKLFF.

This clonotype was observed many times. The chain joins TRBV5-1 to TRBJ2-1, with 7 bases fitting TRBD2. Unmatched junction bases numbered 8, after V lost 4 bases and J lost 7 bases. This CDR3 has 14 residues. Germline-derived CDR1 and CDR2 are SGHRS and YFSETQ. In nucleotides, the CDR3 is TGCGCCAGCAGCGAGGCGGGAGCTAGGAATGAGCAGTTCTTC. Protein: CASSEAGARNEQFF.

Many counts were recorded for this clonotype. The chain has TRBV12-3 or TRBV12-4 and TRBJ2-7; D not resolved. The V end was cut by 5 bases, the J end by 2 bases, with 13 bases between. This CDR3 has 14 amino acids. CDR3 sequence (DNA): TGTGCCAGCAGTCGCCGGGCGCTGGCCTACGAGCAGTACTTC. Translation gives CASSRRALAYEQYF.

In nucleotides, the CDR3 is TGTGCCACCTCCCACGGGACAGGGGGCGCTGGGGCCAACGTCCTGACTTTC. It is translated as CATSHGTGGAGANVLTF. The rearrangement links TRBV3-1 to TRBJ2-6; 12 bases align to TRBD1. CDR1 and CDR2 (germline): LGHDT, YNNKEL (reference sequence). J was trimmed by 2 bases and V by 10 bases; bases with no gene match: 9. CDR3 length: 17 amino acids. Supplemented by reference TRBV3-1 and TRBJ2-6, the full variable domain reads DTAVSQTPKYLVTQMGNDKSIKCEQNLGHDTMYWYKQDSKKFLKIMFSYNNKELIINETVPNRFSPKSPDKAHLNLHINSLELGDSAVYFCATSHGTGGAGANVLTFGAGSRLTVL.

This clonotype was recorded a few times. V is TRBV5-1 and J is TRBJ1-3; D is unclear. The CDR3 is made up of 16 amino acids. The V gene lost 1 base and the J gene lost 0 bases, with 11 bases spanning the gap. In germline, CDR1 is SGHRS, CDR2 YFSETQ. CDR3 loop: CASSLSESFSGNTIYF. CDR3 nucleotide sequence: TGCGCCAGCAGCTTGTCTGAGTCCTTCTCTGGAAACACCATATATTTT. Looking up the rest from reference TRBV5-1 and TRBJ1-3 gives the full variable domain: KAGVTQTPRYLIKTRGQQVTLSCSPISGHRSVSWYQQTPGQGLQFLFEYFSETQRNKGNFPGRFSGRQFSNSRSEMNVSTLELGDSALYLCASSLSESFSGNTIYFGEGSWLTVV.

This clonotype appeared many times. The chain carries TRBV20-1 and TRBJ2-7; TRBD1 agrees at 7 bases. The CDR3 has 15 amino acids. Germline lookup yields CDR1 DFQATT and CDR2 SNEGSKA (reference sequence). V lost 5 bases to trimming and J lost 3 bases; unmatched junction nucleotides: 13. The DNA of the CDR3 is TGCAGTGCTCGAAAACGAACCGGGACAGACTACGAGCAGTACTTC. It translates to CSARKRTGTDYEQYF.

This clonotype has only a few counts. V gene TRBV5-1 combines with J gene TRBJ2-5, with D possibly being TRBD1 or TRBD2 (5 bases each). The CDR3 loop spans 15 amino acids. CDR1 is SGHRS and CDR2 is YFSETQ in the germline V gene. The V end lost 7 bases, the J end lost 3 bases, and 19 bases lay between the germline ends. In DNA, the CDR3 is TGCGCCAGCTCCCGAGGGGCCGACGATAAAGAGACCCAGTACTTC. Residues: CASSRGADDKETQYF.